A selection of T cell receptor beta chains follows, all from one sample in a study of T cell repertoires in cytomegalovirus infection. TCRdb redid the calling of the reads with MiXCR, one entry per CDR3 protein. The sample has roughly 760,000 distinct CDR3 sequences, roughly a third seen once. Sequencing was performed on PBMCs. Receptors were obtained from a human donor in good health (CMV status not recorded). Some clones in this sample may be carry-over from other donors' samples. The CDR3 runs from the conserved cysteine through the conserved F or W. The D gene is left open where the match is weak. The listing skips clone size in some rows; elsewhere it reads once, few, many or a size class.

TRBD1 few TRBJ2-7 TRBV28 TGTGCCAGCAGTTTAGAGAGGGGGCAGCCTACGGGTGAGCAGTACTTC CASSLERGQPTGEQYF
TRBD1 . TRBJ2-7 TRBV10-3 TGTGCCATCAGGGGAACCGGGACAGGGGCCCGAGAGCAGTACTTC CAIRGTGTGAREQYF
. . TRBJ2-6 TRBV7-8 TGTGCCAGCAGCTCCGGACAGTCTGGGGCCAACGTCCTGACTTTC CASSSGQSGANVLTF
. . TRBJ2-3 TRBV11-2 TGTGCCAGCAGCTACCTCCCCGCGAGGGTCACAGATACGCAGTATTTT CASSYLPARVTDTQYF
. few TRBJ2-1 TRBV19 TGTGCCAGTGCCTTCAAGTACAATGAGCAGTTCTTC CASAFKYNEQFF
. . TRBJ1-1 TRBV7-6 TGTGCCAGCAGCTTAGTAAGATTAGGTCGGGAACCTGAAGCTTTCTTT CASSLVRLGREPEAFF
TRBD2 many TRBJ2-1 TRBV7-9 TGTGCCAGCAGCTTGGGGAGCGGGAGCTACAATGAGCAGTTCTTC CASSLGSGSYNEQFF
TRBD2 . TRBJ2-5 TRBV7-2 TGTGCCAGCAGCTCAGGACTAGCGGCTAAAGAGACCCAGTACTTC CASSSGLAAKETQYF
TRBD1 . TRBJ2-7 TRBV4-1 TGCGCCAGCAGCCAGTTAGGGACAGGGGGAGGCGATCAGTACTTC CASSQLGTGGGDQYF
. few TRBJ2-3 TRBV24-1 TGTGCCACCAGGAAGGGAGGCACAGATACGCAGTATTTT CATRKGGTDTQYF
TRBD1 . TRBJ2-7 TRBV6-1 TGTGCCAGCACCGAAGGGGACAGCCTCATCTACGAGCAGTACTTC CASTEGDSLIYEQYF
. . TRBJ1-3 TRBV29-1 TGCAGCGTTGAGGGGTCGGCCGTCTCTGGAAACACCATATATTTT CSVEGSAVSGNTIYF
. few TRBJ2-2 TRBV12-3/TRBV12-4 TGTGCCATCTCTGAGGGGCTGAACACCGGGGAGCTGTTTTTT CAISEGLNTGELFF
. . TRBJ2-3 TRBV11-2 TGTGCCAGCAGCTCCCCAGGGCGGGATACGCAGTATTTT CASSSPGRDTQYF
TRBD1 few TRBJ2-7 TRBV19 TGTGCCAGCGGGGACAGGGGGTACGAGCAGTACTTC CASGDRGYEQYF
. few TRBJ1-1 TRBV30 TGTGCCTGGAGTGTAAAGGCCATGAACACTGAAGCTTTCTTT CAWSVKAMNTEAFF
. few TRBJ2-3 TRBV15 TGTGCCACCAGCAGAGACCGGGCCACCCAAGGGGATACGCAGTATTTT CATSRDRATQGDTQYF
. . TRBJ1-1 TRBV28 TGTGCCAGCAGTTCCCTGGCCGGTCTGAACACTGAAGCTTTCTTT CASSSLAGLNTEAFF
. . TRBJ2-2 TRBV7-4 TGTGCCAGCAGTCCGCAGTCCACCGGGGAGCTGTTTTTT CASSPQSTGELFF
TRBD2 many TRBJ2-1 TRBV7-9 TGTGCCACTTCTCGGGGGGGGACCCCCCTATCATTCTTC CATSRGGTPLSFF